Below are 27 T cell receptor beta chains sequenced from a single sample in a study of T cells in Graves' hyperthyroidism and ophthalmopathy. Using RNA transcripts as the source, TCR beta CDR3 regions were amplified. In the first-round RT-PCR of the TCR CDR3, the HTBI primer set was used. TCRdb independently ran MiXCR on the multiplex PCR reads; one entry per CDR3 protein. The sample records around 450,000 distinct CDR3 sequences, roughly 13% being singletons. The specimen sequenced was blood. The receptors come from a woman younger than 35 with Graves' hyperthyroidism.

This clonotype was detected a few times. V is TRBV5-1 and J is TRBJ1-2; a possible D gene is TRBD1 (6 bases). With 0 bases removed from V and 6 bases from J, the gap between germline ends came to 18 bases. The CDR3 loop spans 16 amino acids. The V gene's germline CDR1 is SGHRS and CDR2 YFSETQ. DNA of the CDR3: TGCGCCAGCAGCTTGGCCCAGGGGCTCGCCCACAATGGCTACACCTTC. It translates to CASSLAQGLAHNGYTF. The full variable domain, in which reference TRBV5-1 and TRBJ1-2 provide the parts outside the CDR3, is KAGVTQTPRYLIKTRGQQVTLSCSPISGHRSVSWYQQTPGQGLQFLFEYFSETQRNKGNFPGRFSGRQFSNSRSEMNVSTLELGDSALYLCASSLAQGLAHNGYTFGSGTRLTVV.

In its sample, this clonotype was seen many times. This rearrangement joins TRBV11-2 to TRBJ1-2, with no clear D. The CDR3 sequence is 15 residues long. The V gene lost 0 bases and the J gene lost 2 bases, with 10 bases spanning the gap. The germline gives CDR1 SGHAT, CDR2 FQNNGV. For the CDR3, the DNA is TGTGCCAGCAGCTTAGAGCCGTCGTTGAACTATGGCTACACCTTC. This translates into CASSLEPSLNYGYTF.

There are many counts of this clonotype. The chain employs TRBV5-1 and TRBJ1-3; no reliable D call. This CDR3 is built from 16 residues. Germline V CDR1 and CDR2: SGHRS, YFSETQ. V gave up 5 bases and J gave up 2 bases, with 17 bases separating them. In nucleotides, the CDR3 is TGCGCCAGCAGTGGGGATGGACCCAAGACTGGAAACACCATATATTTT. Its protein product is CASSGDGPKTGNTIYF.

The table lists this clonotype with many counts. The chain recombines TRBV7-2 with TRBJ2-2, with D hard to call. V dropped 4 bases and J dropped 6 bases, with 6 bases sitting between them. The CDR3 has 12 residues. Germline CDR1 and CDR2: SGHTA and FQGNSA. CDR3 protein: CASSSIAGELFF. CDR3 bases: TGTGCCAGCAGCTCCATTGCCGGGGAGCTGTTTTTT.

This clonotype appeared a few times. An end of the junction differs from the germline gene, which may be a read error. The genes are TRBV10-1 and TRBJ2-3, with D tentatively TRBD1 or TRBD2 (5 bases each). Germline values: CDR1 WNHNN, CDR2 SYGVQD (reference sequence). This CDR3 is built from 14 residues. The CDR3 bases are TGCGCCAGCAGTGAGGTACTAGACACAGGTACGCAGTATTTT. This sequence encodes CASSEVLDTGTQYF.

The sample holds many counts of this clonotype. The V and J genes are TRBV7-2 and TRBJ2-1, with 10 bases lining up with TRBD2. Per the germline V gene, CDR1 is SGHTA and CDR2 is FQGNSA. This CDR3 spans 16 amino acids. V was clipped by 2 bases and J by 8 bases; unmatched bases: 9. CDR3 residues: CASSLRSGRGTDEQFF. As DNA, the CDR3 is TGTGCCAGCAGCTTAAGGAGCGGGAGGGGCACCGATGAGCAGTTCTTC.

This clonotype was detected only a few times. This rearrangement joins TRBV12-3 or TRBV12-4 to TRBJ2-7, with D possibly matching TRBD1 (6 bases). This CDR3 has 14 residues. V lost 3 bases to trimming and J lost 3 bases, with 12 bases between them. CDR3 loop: CASSFQQGIYEQYF. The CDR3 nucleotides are TGTGCCAGCAGTTTCCAGCAGGGGATCTACGAGCAGTACTTC.

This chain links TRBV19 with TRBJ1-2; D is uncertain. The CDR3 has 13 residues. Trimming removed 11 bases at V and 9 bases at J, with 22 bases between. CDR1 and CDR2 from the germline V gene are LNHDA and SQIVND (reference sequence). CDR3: CAARSERLWSYTF. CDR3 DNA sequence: TGTGCCGCCCGGTCTGAGAGACTATGGAGCTACACCTTC.

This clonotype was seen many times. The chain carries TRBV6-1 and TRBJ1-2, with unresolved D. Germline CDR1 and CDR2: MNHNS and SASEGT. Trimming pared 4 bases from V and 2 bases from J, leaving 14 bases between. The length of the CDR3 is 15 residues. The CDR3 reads CASSVTGTGNYGYTF. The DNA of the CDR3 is TGTGCCAGCAGTGTAACGGGTACGGGGAACTATGGCTACACCTTC.

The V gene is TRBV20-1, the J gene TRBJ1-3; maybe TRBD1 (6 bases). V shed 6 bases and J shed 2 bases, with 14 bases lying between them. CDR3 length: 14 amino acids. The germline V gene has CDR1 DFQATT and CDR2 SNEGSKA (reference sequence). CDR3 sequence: CSAATGSTGNTIYF. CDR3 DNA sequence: TGCAGTGCGGCGACAGGTTCGACTGGAAACACCATATATTTT.

The CDR3 nucleotides read TGCAGCGTTGGTCTAAACACTGAAGCTTTCTTT. Amino acids: CSVGLNTEAFF. V is TRBV29-1 and J is TRBJ1-1; D is ambiguous. Germline V gene lookup returns CDR1 SQVTM and CDR2 ANQGSEA. The CDR3 contains 11 residues. Trimming shortened V by 4 bases and J by 2 bases, and 5 bases separated the two germline ends.

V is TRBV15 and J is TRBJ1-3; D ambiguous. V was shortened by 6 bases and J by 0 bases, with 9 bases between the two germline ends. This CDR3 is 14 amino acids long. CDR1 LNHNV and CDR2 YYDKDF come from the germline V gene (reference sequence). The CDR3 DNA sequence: TGTGCCACCAGTGAGCGGGACTCTGGAAACACCATATATTTT. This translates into CATSERDSGNTIYF.

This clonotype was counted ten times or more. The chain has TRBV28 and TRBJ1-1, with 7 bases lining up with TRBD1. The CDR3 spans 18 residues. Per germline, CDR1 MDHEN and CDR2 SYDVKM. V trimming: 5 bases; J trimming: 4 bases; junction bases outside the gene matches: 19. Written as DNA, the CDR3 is TGTGCCAGCAGTAAAACGCTGACAGGGAATATTGTGCGCACTGAAGCTTTCTTT. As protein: CASSKTLTGNIVRTEAFF.

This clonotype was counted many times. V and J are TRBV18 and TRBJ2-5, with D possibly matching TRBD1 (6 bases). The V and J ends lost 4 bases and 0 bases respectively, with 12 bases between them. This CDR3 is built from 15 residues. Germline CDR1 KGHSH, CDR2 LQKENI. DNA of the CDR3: TGTGCCAGCTCACTCTCTAGGACAGACCAAGAGACCCAGTACTTC. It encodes CASSLSRTDQETQYF.

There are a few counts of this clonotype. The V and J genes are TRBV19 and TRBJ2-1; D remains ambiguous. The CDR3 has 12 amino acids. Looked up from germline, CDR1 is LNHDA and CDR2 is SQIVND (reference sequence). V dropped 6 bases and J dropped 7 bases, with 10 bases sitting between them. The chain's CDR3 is CASSRGRNEQFF. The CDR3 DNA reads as TGTGCCAGTAGCCGCGGACGGAATGAGCAGTTCTTC. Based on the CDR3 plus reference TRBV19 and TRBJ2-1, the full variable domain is DGGITQSPKYLFRKEGQNVTLSCEQNLNHDAMYWYRQDPGQGLRLIYYSQIVNDFQKGDIAEGYSVSREKKESFPLTVTSAQKNPTAFYLCASSRGRNEQFFGPGTRLTVL.

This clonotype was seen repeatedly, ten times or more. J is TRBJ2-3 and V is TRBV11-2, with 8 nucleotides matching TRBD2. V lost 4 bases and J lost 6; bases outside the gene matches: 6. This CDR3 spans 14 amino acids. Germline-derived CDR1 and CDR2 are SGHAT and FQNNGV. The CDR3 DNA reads TGTGCCAGCAGCTCCGACATAGCGGGGGATACGCAGTATTTT. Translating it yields CASSSDIAGDTQYF.

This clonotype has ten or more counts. The CDR3 protein is CAISESLGGYAGRTGELFF. CDR3 DNA sequence: TGTGCCATCAGTGAGTCGTTAGGCGGATACGCGGGACGCACCGGGGAGCTGTTTTTT. The V and J genes are TRBV10-3 and TRBJ2-2, with a possible D match to TRBD2 (6 bases). The V end was cut by 0 bases, the J end by 4 bases, with 21 bases between. CDR3 length equals 19 residues. The germline V gene has CDR1 ENHRY and CDR2 SYGVKD.

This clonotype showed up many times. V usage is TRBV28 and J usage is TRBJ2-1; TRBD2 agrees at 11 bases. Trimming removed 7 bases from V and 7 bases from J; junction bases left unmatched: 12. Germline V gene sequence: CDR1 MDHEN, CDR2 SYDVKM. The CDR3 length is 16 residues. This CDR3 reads CASNTVAGGLFNEQFF. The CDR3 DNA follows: TGTGCCAGCAATACCGTAGCGGGAGGGTTGTTTAATGAGCAGTTCTTC. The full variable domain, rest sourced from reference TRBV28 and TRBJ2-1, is DVKVTQSSRYLVKRTGEKVFLECVQDMDHENMFWYRQDPGLGLRLIYFSYDVKMKEKGDIPEGYSVSREKKERFSLILESASTNQTSMYLCASNTVAGGLFNEQFFGPGTRLTVL.

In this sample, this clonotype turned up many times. The CDR3 sequence: CASTQQPNTGELFF. CDR3 nucleotide sequence: TGTGCCAGCACCCAGCAACCTAACACCGGGGAGCTGTTTTTT. V is TRBV12-3 or TRBV12-4 and J is TRBJ2-2; unclear D gene. V was shortened by 7 bases and J by 2 bases, with 11 bases between the two germline ends. This CDR3 is built from 14 residues.

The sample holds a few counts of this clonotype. In DNA, the CDR3 is TGCAGCGTTGAAAGGGGGCGAGGCACTGAAGCTTTCTTT. It yields the protein CSVERGRGTEAFF. V is TRBV29-1 and J is TRBJ1-1; TRBD1 matches at 7 bases. The V gene end was trimmed by 2 bases and the J gene end by 4 bases; junction bases not matched to a gene: 4. The length of the CDR3 is 13 residues. Germline lookup yields CDR1 SQVTM and CDR2 ANQGSEA.

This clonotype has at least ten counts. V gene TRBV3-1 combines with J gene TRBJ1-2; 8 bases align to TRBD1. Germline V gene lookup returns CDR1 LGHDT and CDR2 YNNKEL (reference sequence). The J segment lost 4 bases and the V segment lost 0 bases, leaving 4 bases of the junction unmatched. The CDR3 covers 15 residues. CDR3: CASSQEAGGPYGYTF. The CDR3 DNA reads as TGTGCCAGCAGCCAAGAGGCAGGGGGCCCCTATGGCTACACCTTC. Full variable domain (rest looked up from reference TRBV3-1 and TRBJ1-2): DTAVSQTPKYLVTQMGNDKSIKCEQNLGHDTMYWYKQDSKKFLKIMFSYNNKELIINETVPNRFSPKSPDKAHLNLHINSLELGDSAVYFCASSQEAGGPYGYTFGSGTRLTVV.

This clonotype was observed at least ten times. The CDR3 region has the DNA TGTGCCAGCAGCTTAGCCGGCGGGGGGGCTTTATACGAGCAGTACTTC. As protein: CASSLAGGGALYEQYF. V is TRBV7-9 and J is TRBJ2-7; TRBD2 agrees at 9 bases. Germline CDR1 SEHNR, CDR2 FQNEAQ (reference sequence). Trimming cost V 0 bases and J 4 bases; bases outside gene matches: 7. This CDR3 has 16 residues. Looking up the rest from reference TRBV7-9 and TRBJ2-7 gives the full variable domain: DTGVSQNPRHKITKRGQNVTFRCDPISEHNRLYWYRQTLGQGPEFLTYFQNEAQLEKSRLLSDRFSAERPKGSFSTLEIQRTEQGDSAMYLCASSLAGGGALYEQYFGPGTRLTVT.

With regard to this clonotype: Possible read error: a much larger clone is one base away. The CDR3 loop is CASSSEAGGSQPQYF. In DNA, the CDR3 is TGTGCCAGCAGCTCAGAGGCAGGGGGCTCTCAGCCCCAGTATTTT. The V call is TRBV28, the J call TRBJ1-5, with 8 positions matching TRBD1. Judging by the DNA end, TRBJ2-3 fits better; the J call may be wrong. The CDR3 contains 15 residues. CDR1 MDHEN and CDR2 SYDVKM come from the germline V gene.

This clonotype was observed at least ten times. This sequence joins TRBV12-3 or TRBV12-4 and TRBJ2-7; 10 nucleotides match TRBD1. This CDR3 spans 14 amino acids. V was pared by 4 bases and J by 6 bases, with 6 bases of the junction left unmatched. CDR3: CASSSGTGVSEQYF. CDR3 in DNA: TGTGCCAGCAGTTCCGGGACAGGGGTGAGCGAGCAGTACTTC.

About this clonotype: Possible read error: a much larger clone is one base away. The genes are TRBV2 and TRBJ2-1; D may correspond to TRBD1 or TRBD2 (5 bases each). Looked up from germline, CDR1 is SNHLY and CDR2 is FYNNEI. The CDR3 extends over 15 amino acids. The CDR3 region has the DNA TGTGTCAGCAGTCCCCGGGACGGCCCCCTCAATGAGCAGTTCTTC. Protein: CVSSPRDGPLNEQFF.

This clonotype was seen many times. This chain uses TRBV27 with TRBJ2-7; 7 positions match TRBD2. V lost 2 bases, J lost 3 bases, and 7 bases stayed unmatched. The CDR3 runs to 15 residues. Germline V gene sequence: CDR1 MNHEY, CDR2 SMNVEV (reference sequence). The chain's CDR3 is CASSLGLAVNYEQYF. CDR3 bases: TGTGCCAGCAGTTTAGGGCTAGCGGTAAACTACGAGCAGTACTTC.

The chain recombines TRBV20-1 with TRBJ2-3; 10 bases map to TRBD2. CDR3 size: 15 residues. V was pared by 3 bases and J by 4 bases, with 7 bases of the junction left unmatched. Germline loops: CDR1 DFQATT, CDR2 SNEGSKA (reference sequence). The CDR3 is CSASFPSGRSDTQYF. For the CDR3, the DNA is TGCAGTGCTAGCTTCCCTAGCGGGAGATCAGATACGCAGTATTTT.